This T cell receptor delta chain was recovered during a study of gamma-delta T cells after stem cell transplantation (dated by TCRdb to about 2016). The method was RT-PCR. Sequencing relied on an Illumina MiSeq. TCRdb called clones afresh from the public reads with CATT; identical DNA rows were later merged. The sample records thousands of delta-chain clones, 1.5% to 2% of which are singletons. About a third of the sample is in the top ten clones. V and J are trimmed by 0 bases and 2 bases, and the gene matches miss 31 bases of the junction. The CDR3 spans 25 residues, from the cysteine through the phenylalanine. Just the 75-base CDR3 DNA is kept, in frame starting at base 1. As encoded in the germline V gene, CDR1 is GEAIGNYY while CDR2 is EKD. Comments on this clone: Its antigen target is currently unknown. With only one base between it and a far larger clone, this is likely a read error. Within the sample, other DNA sequences also encode this same CDR3.

The rearranged chain carries TRDV2 and TRDJ1; 11 nucleotides in the junction match TRDD3. Sequenced input: gamma-delta T cells. This receptor was obtained from a human donor. It is not recorded whose cells these are; they may come from a transplant donor. The CDR3 protein sequence reads: CACDTLNPPILGDKGPDRMTDKLIF. The DNA sequence is given as TGTGCCTGTGACACCTTAAATCCTCCCATACTGGGGGATAAGGGACCAGATCGTATGACCGATAAACTCATCTTT.